This passage covers 25 T cell receptor beta chains from one sample sequenced in a study of OX40 agonist ivuxolimab in advanced cancers. Assay: immunoSEQ multiplex PCR; the TCRdb copy retains only in-frame clones and omits some. The table records about 18,000 clones, 85% to 90% of them present only once. Sequenced here: CD4+ or CD8+ T cells sorted from blood, sampled in a trial of the OX40 agonist ivuxolimab. These receptors were taken from an adult with an advanced solid tumor such as melanoma, head and neck, liver or kidney cancer.

This clone was seen just once. The chain uses TRBV27 and TRBJ2-1; D ambiguous. The CDR3 length is 15 residues. CDR1 and CDR2 from the germline V gene are MNHEY and SMNVEV (reference sequence). Trimming shortened V by 6 bases and J by 3 bases, and 15 bases separated the two germline ends. CDR3 region: CASSQKLNFYNEQFF. CDR3 DNA sequence: TGTGCCAGCAGCCAGAAACTAAACTTCTACAATGAGCAGTTCTTC.

The chain couples TRBV7-3 to TRBJ2-7, with no clear D. Germline assignment: CDR1 SGHTA and CDR2 FQGTGA. The CDR3 totals 11 residues. Trimming left V 5 bases short and J 0 bases short, with 2 bases between. The CDR3 loop reads CASSPSYEQYF. The CDR3 DNA sequence: TGTGCCAGCAGCCCCTCCTACGAGCAGTACTTC.

V usage is TRBV29-1 and J usage is TRBJ2-7; TRBD1 is a possible D gene (6 bases). Germline CDR1 is SQVTM and CDR2 is ANQGSEA. The ends were cut back, 3 bases at V and 5 bases at J, with 11 bases in the middle. The CDR3 has 12 residues. The CDR3 protein is CSVDEQGHEQYF. The CDR3 DNA is TGCAGCGTTGACGAACAGGGCCACGAGCAGTACTTC.

V is TRBV6-5 and J is TRBJ1-2; D call uncertain. Germline V gene sequence: CDR1 MNHEY, CDR2 SVGAGI. This CDR3 contains 15 residues. V was trimmed by 0 bases and J by 1 base, leaving 9 bases between them. CDR3 sequence (DNA): TGTGCCAGCAGTTACTCGATAGGCCTTAACTATGGCTACACCTTC. Protein: CASSYSIGLNYGYTF.

The J gene is TRBJ2-5, the V gene TRBV6-1, with a weak D call TRBD2 (5 bases). V was clipped by 8 bases and J by 11 bases, with 12 bases between them. Germline V gene lookup returns CDR1 MNHNS and CDR2 SASEGT. The CDR3 runs to 10 residues. DNA for the CDR3: TGTGCCAGCTCGGCCGGGGAACAGTACTTC. Its translation is CASSAGEQYF.

This clone was recorded only once. The gene calls are TRBV2 and TRBJ2-7; no clear D. This CDR3 comprises 14 residues. CDR1 is SNHLY and CDR2 is FYNNEI in the germline V gene. The V end lost 6 bases, the J end lost 0 bases, and 12 bases lay between the germline ends. The CDR3 DNA reads TGTGCCAGCAGCCTTCCCTTTAGCTCCTACGAGCAGTACTTC. Translating it yields CASSLPFSSYEQYF. The variable domain in full, completed from reference TRBV2 and TRBJ2-7, reads EPEVTQTPSHQVTQMGQEVILRCVPISNHLYFYWYRQILGQKVEFLVSFYNNEISEKSEIFDDQFSVERPDGSNFTLKIRSTKLEDSAMYFCASSLPFSSYEQYFGPGTRLTVT.

The CDR3 DNA reads as TGTGCCAGCAGCCCAGCGGTCCTACCAGGGAATGAGCAGTTCTTC. Residues: CASSPAVLPGNEQFF. V is TRBV5-6 and J is TRBJ2-1; TRBD1 or TRBD2 may be the D gene (5 bases each). Germline CDR1 reads SGHDT; CDR2 reads YYEEEE. Trimming removed 4 bases at V and 7 bases at J, with 18 bases between. This CDR3 region has 15 residues.

This sequence joins TRBV7-9 and TRBJ2-1; perhaps TRBD2 as D (6 bases). Germline V lookup: CDR1 SEHNR, CDR2 FQNEAQ (reference sequence). CDR3 length: 14 residues. V was shortened by 7 bases and J by 7 bases, with 17 bases between the two germline ends. CDR3 bases: TGTGCCAGCAATCTGGGACTCTTTGGGAATGAGCAGTTCTTC. Amino acids: CASNLGLFGNEQFF.

This rearrangement joins TRBV11-2 to TRBJ2-7; D possibly corresponds to TRBD1 (6 bases). The CDR3 is 14 residues long. Trimming took 3 bases from V and 5 from J, leaving 14 bases between them. Per germline, CDR1 SGHAT and CDR2 FQNNGV. CDR3 nucleotide sequence: TGTGCCAGCAGCTTGTACCAGGGGTCGGACGAGCAGTACTTC. This encodes CASSLYQGSDEQYF. Combining the CDR3 with reference TRBV11-2 and TRBJ2-7 gives the whole variable domain EAGVAQSPRYKIIEKRQSVAFWCNPISGHATLYWYQQILGQGPKLLIQFQNNGVVDDSQLPKDRFSAERLKGVDSTLKIQPAKLEDSAVYLCASSLYQGSDEQYFGPGTRLTVT.

The V gene is TRBV29-1, the J gene TRBJ2-2; TRBD2 might be the D (5 bases). V lost 6 bases, J lost 5 bases, and 10 bases lay in between. Germline V gene data show CDR1 as SQVTM and CDR2 as ANQGSEA. The CDR3 is 12 residues long. DNA for the CDR3: TGCAGCGTCTTCGGGATGACCGGGGAGCTGTTTTTT. This codes for CSVFGMTGELFF.

The CDR3 protein is CASSILGGADTEAFF. CDR3 DNA sequence: TGTGCCAGTAGTATTCTCGGGGGCGCAGACACTGAAGCTTTCTTT. The chain is built from TRBV19 and TRBJ1-1; tentatively, D is TRBD1 (6 bases). The CDR3 runs to 15 residues. Germline loops: CDR1 LNHDA, CDR2 SQIVND (reference sequence). Trimming took 3 bases from V and 3 from J, leaving 14 bases between them.

This rearrangement joins TRBV5-1 to TRBJ2-1; 12 bases fit TRBD2. V gave up 4 bases and J gave up 4 bases; unmatched junction bases: 12. The CDR3 length is 18 residues. Germline values: CDR1 SGHRS, CDR2 YFSETQ. For the CDR3, the DNA is TGCGCCAGCAGCATCGGACTAGCGGGGCGAAACGTTTACAATGAGCAGTTCTTC. Residues: CASSIGLAGRNVYNEQFF. The full variable domain, with the rest looked up from reference TRBV5-1 and TRBJ2-1, is KAGVTQTPRYLIKTRGQQVTLSCSPISGHRSVSWYQQTPGQGLQFLFEYFSETQRNKGNFPGRFSGRQFSNSRSEMNVSTLELGDSALYLCASSIGLAGRNVYNEQFFGPGTRLTVL.

The V gene is TRBV6-1, the J gene TRBJ2-7; tentatively, D is TRBD1 or TRBD2 (6 bases each). Trimming cost V 4 bases and J 3 bases, with 16 bases left between them. The CDR3 has 15 residues. Germline loops: CDR1 MNHNS, CDR2 SASEGT. In nucleotides, the CDR3 is TGTGCCAGCAGTGGGAGGGGACAATTAATCTACGAGCAGTACTTC. Protein: CASSGRGQLIYEQYF.

The chain's CDR3 is CASSAAGTSERGEQFF. In DNA, the CDR3 is TGTGCCAGTAGTGCAGCCGGGACTAGCGAACGTGGGGAGCAGTTCTTC. The chain has TRBV19 and TRBJ2-1; TRBD2 agrees at 10 bases. V lost 5 bases to trimming and J lost 10 bases; unmatched junction nucleotides: 14. The CDR3 extends over 16 amino acids. In germline, CDR1 is LNHDA, CDR2 SQIVND (reference sequence).

The chain carries TRBV4-3 and TRBJ1-2, with D maybe TRBD1 (6 bases). CDR1 and CDR2 (germline): LGHNA, YSLEER. The V end was cut by 0 bases, the J end by 4 bases, with 18 bases between. The CDR3 extends over 17 amino acids. The CDR3 region is CASSQEGGGAQSYGYTF. The DNA of the CDR3 is TGCGCCAGCAGCCAAGAGGGGGGGGGGGCGCAGAGCTATGGCTACACCTTC.

This chain links TRBV7-2 with TRBJ2-5; D may be TRBD2 (6 bases). The CDR3 contains 13 residues. With 5 bases removed from V and 5 bases from J, the gap between germline ends came to 12 bases. Germline V gene sequence: CDR1 SGHTA, CDR2 FQGNSA. Here the CDR3 reads CASSPTSRETQYF. CDR3 nucleotides: TGTGCCAGCAGCCCAACTAGCAGGGAGACCCAGTACTTC. Full variable domain (missing parts from reference TRBV7-2 and TRBJ2-5): GAGVSQSPSNKVTEKGKDVELRCDPISGHTALYWYRQSLGQGLEFLIYFQGNSAPDKSGLPSDRFSAERTGGSVSTLTIQRTQQEDSAVYLCASSPTSRETQYFGPGTRLLVL.

As DNA, the CDR3 is TGTGCCAGCAGCGTATTACGTCTTGGCAGGGGAGTAATTTGGGACGAGCAGTACTTC. This translates into CASSVLRLGRGVIWDEQYF. The gene calls are TRBV9 and TRBJ2-7; weak D call: TRBD1 (6 bases). Between the trimmed V and J ends, which lost 1 base and 5 bases, there was a span of 28 bases. The CDR3 is 19 residues long. Germline CDR1 reads SGDLS; CDR2 reads YYNGEE.

V gene TRBV7-9 combines with J gene TRBJ2-6; D is possibly TRBD2 (5 bases). V dropped 5 bases and J dropped 9 bases, with 17 bases sitting between them. There are 15 residues in the CDR3. Germline CDR1 reads SEHNR; CDR2 reads FQNEAQ (reference sequence). CDR3: CASSPHTIRGNVLTF. CDR3 DNA: TGTGCCAGCAGCCCCCACACCATTCGGGGCAACGTCCTGACTTTC.

This chain uses TRBV9 with TRBJ2-7; D is perhaps TRBD2 (6 bases). Germline V gives CDR1 SGDLS, CDR2 YYNGEE. V lost 4 bases, J lost 3 bases, and 14 bases lay in between. The CDR3 sequence is 14 residues long. The CDR3 DNA is TGTGCCAGCAGCCCCGGGACTTTGGTCTACGAGCAGTACTTC. This gives the protein CASSPGTLVYEQYF.

The chain recombines TRBV7-9 with TRBJ2-5, with 9 bases identical to TRBD1. The germline V gene encodes CDR1 SEHNR and CDR2 FQNEAQ (reference sequence). This CDR3 contains 16 residues. Trimming took 3 bases from V and 1 from J; bases not matched to a gene: 6. CDR3 in DNA: TGTGCCAGCAGCTTGGGGACAGGGCCGCCCCAAGAGACCCAGTACTTC. Its translation: CASSLGTGPPQETQYF.

CDR3 nucleotides: TGTGCCAGTTCGCCGGACCACACTGAAGCTTTCTTT. The encoded protein is CASSPDHTEAFF. The chain employs TRBV19 and TRBJ1-1; D is ambiguous. The V end lost 8 bases, the J end lost 3 bases, and 10 bases lay between the germline ends. The CDR3 extends over 12 amino acids. Looked up from germline, CDR1 is LNHDA and CDR2 is SQIVND (reference sequence).

CDR3 DNA: TGTGCCAGCAGTTGGGCAGCCACTAACTATGGCTACACCTTC. Encoded protein: CASSWAATNYGYTF. The genes are TRBV6-5 and TRBJ1-2; D unresolved. Trimming removed 4 bases from V and 0 bases from J, with 9 bases in between. The CDR3 consists of 14 residues. CDR1 MNHEY and CDR2 SVGAGI come from the germline V gene.

This rearrangement joins TRBV11-2 to TRBJ2-3; 10 nucleotides agree with TRBD2. Per the germline V gene, CDR1 is SGHAT and CDR2 is FQNNGV. V lost 5 bases to trimming and J lost 2 bases; unmatched junction nucleotides: 10. CDR3 size: 17 residues. CDR3 sequence reads: CASSARTSGALTDTQYF. DNA for the CDR3: TGTGCCAGCAGCGCACGGACTAGCGGTGCCCTCACAGATACGCAGTATTTT. Full variable domain (missing parts from reference TRBV11-2 and TRBJ2-3): EAGVAQSPRYKIIEKRQSVAFWCNPISGHATLYWYQQILGQGPKLLIQFQNNGVVDDSQLPKDRFSAERLKGVDSTLKIQPAKLEDSAVYLCASSARTSGALTDTQYFGPGTRLTVL.

The rearrangement links TRBV9 to TRBJ2-2; 8 positions agree with TRBD2. CDR1 is SGDLS, CDR2 YYNGEE, per germline. The V gene end was trimmed by 3 bases and the J gene end by 0 bases; junction bases not matched to a gene: 10. This CDR3 has 18 residues. CDR3 sequence (DNA): TGTGCCAGCAGCGACCGGACTAGCACCCAACCGAACACCGGGGAGCTGTTTTTT. Translation: CASSDRTSTQPNTGELFF.

This clone has a single count. This chain's CDR3 is CASSLQRENSYEQYF. The CDR3 DNA is TGTGCCAGCTCACTTCAGCGTGAGAATTCCTACGAGCAGTACTTC. This chain uses TRBV18 with TRBJ2-7; D not resolved. The germline V gene encodes CDR1 KGHSH and CDR2 LQKENI. The CDR3 runs 15 residues. With 4 bases removed from V and 1 base from J, the gap between germline ends came to 14 bases.